The next 4 T cell receptor beta chains were all read from a single sample in a study of blood T cell repertoires in COVID-19 (TCRdb year 2020). The protocol used for the library was the immunoSEQ multiplex PCR assay. TCRdb obtained this table from immuneACCESS and retained in-frame rearrangements with V and J assigned. These tables miss some clones; where compared with another copy, unresolved V genes account for less than half of the shortfall, and the remainder is unexplained. The sample table lists around 55,000 clones, 90% of them with a count of one. The ten largest make up around 15% of the sample. Sequencing was carried out using peripheral blood. These receptor sequences come from a human donor with active COVID-19. The donor label of this sample is uncertain.

The chain links TRBV6-5 to TRBJ1-1; D is unresolved. V lost 6 bases, J lost 2 bases, and 4 bases lay in between. The germline V gene encodes CDR1 MNHEY and CDR2 SVGAGI. There are 11 residues in the CDR3. The CDR3 bases are TGTGCCAGCAGGTTAAACACTGAAGCTTTCTTT. This translates into CASRLNTEAFF.

The chain couples TRBV6-1 to TRBJ1-5; D uncertain. Germline V gives CDR1 MNHNS, CDR2 SASEGT. This CDR3 is 14 amino acids long. Trimming removed 2 bases from V and 6 bases from J, with 11 bases in between. As DNA, the CDR3 is TGTGCCAGCAGTGAAAGCGGCAGGAGTCAGCCCCAGCATTTT. This encodes CASSESGRSQPQHF.

This clone was found once. This sequence joins TRBV27 and TRBJ2-2; TRBD1 aligns across 8 bases. This CDR3 comprises 13 residues. With 5 bases clipped from V and 6 bases from J, the junction kept 2 bases outside the gene matches. The germline CDR1 and CDR2 sequences are MNHEY and SMNVEV (reference sequence). CDR3 amino acids: CASSARGPGELFF. CDR3 DNA sequence: TGTGCCAGCAGTGCCAGGGGGCCCGGGGAGCTGTTTTTT.

CDR3 sequence reads: CASSYTGDSGNTIYF. The CDR3 nucleotides are TGCGCCAGCAGCTATACAGGCGACTCTGGAAACACCATATATTTT. The V gene is TRBV5-1, the J gene TRBJ1-3; TRBD1 is a possible D gene (5 bases). Germline-derived CDR1 and CDR2 are SGHRS and YFSETQ. The CDR3 sequence is 15 residues long. Between the trimmed V and J ends, which lost 3 bases and 0 bases, there was a span of 10 bases.